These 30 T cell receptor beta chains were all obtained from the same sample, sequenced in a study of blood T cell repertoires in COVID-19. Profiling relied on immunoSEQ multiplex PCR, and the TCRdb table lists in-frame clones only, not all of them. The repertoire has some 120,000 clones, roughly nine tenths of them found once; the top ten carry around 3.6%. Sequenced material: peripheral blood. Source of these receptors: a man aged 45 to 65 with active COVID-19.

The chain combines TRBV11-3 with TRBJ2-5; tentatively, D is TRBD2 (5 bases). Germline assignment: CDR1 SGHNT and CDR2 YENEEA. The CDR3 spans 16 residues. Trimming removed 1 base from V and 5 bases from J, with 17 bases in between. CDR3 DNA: TGTGCCAGCAGCTTAGTGGGCCCCGGGCCGGGGGAGACCCAGTACTTC. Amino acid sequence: CASSLVGPGPGETQYF.

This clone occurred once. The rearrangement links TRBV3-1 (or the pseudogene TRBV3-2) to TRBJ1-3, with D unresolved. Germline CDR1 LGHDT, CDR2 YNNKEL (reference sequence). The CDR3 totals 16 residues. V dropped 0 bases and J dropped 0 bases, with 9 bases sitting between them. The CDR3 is CASSQDEGTSGNTIYF. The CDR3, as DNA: TGTGCCAGCAGCCAAGATGAGGGAACCTCTGGAAACACCATATATTTT.

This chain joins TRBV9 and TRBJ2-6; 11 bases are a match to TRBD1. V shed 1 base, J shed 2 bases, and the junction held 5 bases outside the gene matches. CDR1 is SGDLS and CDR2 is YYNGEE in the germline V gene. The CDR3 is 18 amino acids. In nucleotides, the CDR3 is TGTGCCAGCAGCGTAAGTTGGACAGGGGGCGCTGGGGCCAACGTCCTGACTTTC. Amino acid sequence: CASSVSWTGGAGANVLTF. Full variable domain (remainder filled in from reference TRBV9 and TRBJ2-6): DSGVTQTPKHLITATGQRVTLRCSPRSGDLSVYWYQQSLDQGLQFLIQYYNGEERAKGNILERFSAQQFPDLHSELNLSSLELGDSALYFCASSVSWTGGAGANVLTFGAGSRLTVL.

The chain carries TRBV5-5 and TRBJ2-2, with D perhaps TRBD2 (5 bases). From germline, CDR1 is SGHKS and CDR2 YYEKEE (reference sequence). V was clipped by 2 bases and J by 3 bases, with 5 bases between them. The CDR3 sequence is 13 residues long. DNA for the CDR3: TGTGCCAGCAGCTTAGCGGACACCGGGGAGCTGTTTTTT. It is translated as CASSLADTGELFF.

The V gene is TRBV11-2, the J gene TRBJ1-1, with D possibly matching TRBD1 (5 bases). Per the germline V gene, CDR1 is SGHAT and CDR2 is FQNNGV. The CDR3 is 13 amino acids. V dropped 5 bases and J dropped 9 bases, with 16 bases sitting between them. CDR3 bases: TGTGCCAGCAGCCTTTCAGGGCTGGGTAAAGCTTTCTTT. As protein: CASSLSGLGKAFF.

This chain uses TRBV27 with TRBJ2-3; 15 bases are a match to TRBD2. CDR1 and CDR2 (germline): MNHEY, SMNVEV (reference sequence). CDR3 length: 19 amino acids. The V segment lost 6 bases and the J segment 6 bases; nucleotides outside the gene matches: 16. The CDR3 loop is CASRQRTSGRDRRVDTQYF. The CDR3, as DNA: TGTGCCAGCAGACAACGGACTAGCGGGAGGGATAGAAGGGTGGATACGCAGTATTTT.

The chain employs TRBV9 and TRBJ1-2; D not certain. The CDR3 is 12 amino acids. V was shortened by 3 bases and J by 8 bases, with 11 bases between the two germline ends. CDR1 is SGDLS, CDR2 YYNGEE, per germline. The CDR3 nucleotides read TGTGCCAGCAGCGCCGGACTAGTCGGCTACACCTTC. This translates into CASSAGLVGYTF.

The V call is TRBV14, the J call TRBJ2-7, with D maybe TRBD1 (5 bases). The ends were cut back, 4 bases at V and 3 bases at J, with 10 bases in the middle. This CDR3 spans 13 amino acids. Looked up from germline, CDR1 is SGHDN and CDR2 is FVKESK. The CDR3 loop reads CASSLHRFYEQYF. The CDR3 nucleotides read TGTGCCAGCAGCCTCCACAGGTTCTACGAGCAGTACTTC. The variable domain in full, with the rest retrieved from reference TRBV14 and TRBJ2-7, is EAGVTQFPSHSVIEKGQTVTLRCDPISGHDNLYWYRRVMGKEIKFLLHFVKESKQDESGMPNNRFLAERTGGTYSTLKVQPAELEDSGVYFCASSLHRFYEQYFGPGTRLTVT.

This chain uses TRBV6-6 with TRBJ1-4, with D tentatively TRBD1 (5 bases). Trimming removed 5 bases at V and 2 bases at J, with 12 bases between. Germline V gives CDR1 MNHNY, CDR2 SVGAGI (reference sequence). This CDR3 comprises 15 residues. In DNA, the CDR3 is TGTGCCAGCAGTCCTTCTGGGGGGACTAATGAAAAACTGTTTTTT. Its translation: CASSPSGGTNEKLFF.

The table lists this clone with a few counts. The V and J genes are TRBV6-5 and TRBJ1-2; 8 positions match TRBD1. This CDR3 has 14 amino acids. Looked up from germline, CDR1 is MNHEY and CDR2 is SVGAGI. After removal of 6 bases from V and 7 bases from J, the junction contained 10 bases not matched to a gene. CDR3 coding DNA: TGTGCCAGCAGGCCTGGGCAGGGGGCTTCTGGCTACACCTTC. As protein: CASRPGQGASGYTF.

The CDR3 loop reads CASSERQGPYEQYV. CDR3 bases: TGTGCCAGCAGCGAAAGACAGGGCCCCTACGAGCAGTACGTC. The genes are TRBV2 and TRBJ2-7; 7 bases align to TRBD1. Germline V gives CDR1 SNHLY, CDR2 FYNNEI. Trimming cost V 6 bases and J 2 bases; bases outside gene matches: 7. The CDR3 contains 14 residues.

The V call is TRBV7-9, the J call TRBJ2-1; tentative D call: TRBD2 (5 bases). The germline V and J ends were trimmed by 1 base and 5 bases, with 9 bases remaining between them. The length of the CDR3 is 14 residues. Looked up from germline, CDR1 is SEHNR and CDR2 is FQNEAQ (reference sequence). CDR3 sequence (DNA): TGTGCCAGCAGCTTAGTAGCGCTCAACAATGAGCAGTTCTTC. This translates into CASSLVALNNEQFF.

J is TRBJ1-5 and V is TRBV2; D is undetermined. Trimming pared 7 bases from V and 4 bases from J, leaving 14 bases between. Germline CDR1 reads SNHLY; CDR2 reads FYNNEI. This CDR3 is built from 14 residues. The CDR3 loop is CASNRVRNNQPQHF. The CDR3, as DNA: TGTGCCAGCAATAGAGTCAGGAATAATCAGCCCCAGCATTTT.

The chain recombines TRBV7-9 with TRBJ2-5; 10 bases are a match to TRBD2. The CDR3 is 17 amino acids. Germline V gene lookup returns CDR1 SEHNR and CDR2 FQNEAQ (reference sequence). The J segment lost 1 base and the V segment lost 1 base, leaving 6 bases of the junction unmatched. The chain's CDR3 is CASSLGAGGPGQETQYF. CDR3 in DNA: TGTGCCAGCAGCTTAGGAGCGGGAGGGCCGGGCCAAGAGACCCAGTACTTC.

CDR3 sequence: CASSLATVTLDGYTF. The DNA for the CDR3 is TGTGCCAGCAGCTTAGCCACAGTGACCTTGGATGGCTACACCTTC. This rearrangement joins TRBV7-8 to TRBJ1-2; D gene ambiguous. Germline loops: CDR1 SGHVS, CDR2 FQNEAQ. CDR3 length: 15 residues. V lost 0 bases, J lost 6 bases, and 14 bases lay in between.

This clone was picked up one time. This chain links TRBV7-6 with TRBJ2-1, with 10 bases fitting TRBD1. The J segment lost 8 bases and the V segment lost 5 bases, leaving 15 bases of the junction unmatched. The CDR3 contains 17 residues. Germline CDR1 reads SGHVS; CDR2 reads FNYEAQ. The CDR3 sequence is CASSHRSTGQGIYEQFF. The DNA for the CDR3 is TGTGCCAGCAGCCATAGATCCACGGGACAGGGGATATATGAGCAGTTCTTC.

The CDR3 DNA follows: TGTGCCAGTAGTATGTCAGGGGACACTGAAGCTTTCTTT. Protein product: CASSMSGDTEAFF. This rearrangement joins TRBV19 to TRBJ1-1; D may be TRBD1 (6 bases). Per the germline V gene, CDR1 is LNHDA and CDR2 is SQIVND (reference sequence). With 3 bases removed from V and 3 bases from J, the gap between germline ends came to 8 bases. This CDR3 spans 13 amino acids.

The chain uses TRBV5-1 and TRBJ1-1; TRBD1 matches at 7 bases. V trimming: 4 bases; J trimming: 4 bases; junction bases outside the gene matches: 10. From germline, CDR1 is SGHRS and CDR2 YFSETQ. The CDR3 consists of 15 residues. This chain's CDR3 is CASSTQQGSFTEAFF. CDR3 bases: TGCGCCAGCAGCACCCAACAGGGGTCGTTCACTGAAGCTTTCTTT.

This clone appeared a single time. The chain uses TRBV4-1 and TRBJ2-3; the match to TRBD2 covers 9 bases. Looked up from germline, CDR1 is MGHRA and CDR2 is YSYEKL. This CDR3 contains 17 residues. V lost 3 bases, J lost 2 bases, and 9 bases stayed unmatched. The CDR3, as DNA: TGCGCCAGCAGCCACTACCGAGCGGGGGGACTCACAGATACGCAGTATTTT. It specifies CASSHYRAGGLTDTQYF.

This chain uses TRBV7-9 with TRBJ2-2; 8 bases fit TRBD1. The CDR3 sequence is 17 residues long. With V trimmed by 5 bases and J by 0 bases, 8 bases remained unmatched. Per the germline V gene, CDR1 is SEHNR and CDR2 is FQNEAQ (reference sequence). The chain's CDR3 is CASSPRGRPPNTGELFF. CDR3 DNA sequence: TGTGCCAGCAGCCCCAGGGGGCGCCCCCCGAACACCGGGGAGCTGTTTTTT.

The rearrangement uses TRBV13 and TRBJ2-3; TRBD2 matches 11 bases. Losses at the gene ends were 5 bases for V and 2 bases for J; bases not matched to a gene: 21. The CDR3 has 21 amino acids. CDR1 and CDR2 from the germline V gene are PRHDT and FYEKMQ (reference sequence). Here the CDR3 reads CASSGGRLAGGPQLFTDTQYF. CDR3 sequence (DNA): TGTGCCAGCAGCGGCGGAAGGCTAGCGGGAGGACCGCAACTATTCACAGATACGCAGTATTTT.

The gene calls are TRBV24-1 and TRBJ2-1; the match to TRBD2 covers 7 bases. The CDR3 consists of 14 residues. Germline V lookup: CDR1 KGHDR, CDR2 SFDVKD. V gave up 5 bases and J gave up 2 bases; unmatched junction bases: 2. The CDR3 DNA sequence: TGTGCCACCAGTGCGGCGGGAGCCTACAATGAGCAGTTCTTC. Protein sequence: CATSAAGAYNEQFF.

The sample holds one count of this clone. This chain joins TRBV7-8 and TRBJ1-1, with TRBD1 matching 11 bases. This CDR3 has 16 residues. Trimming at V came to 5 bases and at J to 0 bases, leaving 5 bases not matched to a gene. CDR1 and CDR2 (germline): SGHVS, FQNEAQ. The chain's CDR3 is CASSPGTGGMNTEAFF. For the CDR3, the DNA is TGTGCCAGCAGCCCGGGGACAGGGGGTATGAACACTGAAGCTTTCTTT.

DNA of the CDR3: TGCGCCAGCAGTGAAGGAGGGGCGAGCTATGGCTACACCTTC. Amino acids: CASSEGGASYGYTF. The chain carries TRBV10-1 and TRBJ1-2; TRBD1 might be the D (5 bases). With 3 bases removed from V and 4 bases from J, the gap between germline ends came to 12 bases. This CDR3 contains 14 residues. From germline, CDR1 is WNHNN and CDR2 SYGVQD (reference sequence).

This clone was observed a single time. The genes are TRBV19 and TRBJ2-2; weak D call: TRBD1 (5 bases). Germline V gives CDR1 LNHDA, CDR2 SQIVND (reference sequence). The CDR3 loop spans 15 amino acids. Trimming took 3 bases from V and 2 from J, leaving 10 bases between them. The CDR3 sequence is CASSISGANTGELFF. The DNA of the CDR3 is TGTGCCAGTAGTATTTCTGGGGCTAACACCGGGGAGCTGTTTTTT.

The CDR3 DNA follows: TGTGCCAGCAGTCGTACCCACAGGGTTGCAGATACGCAGTATTTT. This codes for CASSRTHRVADTQYF. The chain employs TRBV6-2 or TRBV6-3 and TRBJ2-3, with D possibly matching TRBD1 (6 bases). In germline, CDR1 is MNHEY, CDR2 SVGEGT. The CDR3 has 15 amino acids. The V end was cut by 5 bases, the J end by 4 bases, with 16 bases between.

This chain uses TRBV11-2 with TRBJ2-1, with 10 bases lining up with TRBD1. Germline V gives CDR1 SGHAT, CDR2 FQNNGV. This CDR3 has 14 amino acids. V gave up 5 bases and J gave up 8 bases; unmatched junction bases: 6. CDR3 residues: CASSPGQGLYEQFF. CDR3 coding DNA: TGTGCCAGCAGCCCGGGACAGGGGCTGTATGAGCAGTTCTTC.

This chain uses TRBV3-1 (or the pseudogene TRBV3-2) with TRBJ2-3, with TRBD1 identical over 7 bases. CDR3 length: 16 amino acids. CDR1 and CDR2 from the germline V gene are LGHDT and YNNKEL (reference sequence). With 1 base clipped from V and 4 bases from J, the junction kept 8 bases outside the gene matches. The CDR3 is CASSQVGQSPPDTQYF. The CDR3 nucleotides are TGTGCCAGCAGCCAAGTGGGACAGTCCCCCCCAGATACGCAGTATTTT.

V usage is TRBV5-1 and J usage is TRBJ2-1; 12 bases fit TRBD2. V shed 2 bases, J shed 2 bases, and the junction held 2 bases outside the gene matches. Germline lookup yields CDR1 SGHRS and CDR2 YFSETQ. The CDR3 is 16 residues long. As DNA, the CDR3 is TGCGCCAGCAGCTTCCCTAGCGGGGGGGCCTACAATGAGCAGTTCTTC. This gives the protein CASSFPSGGAYNEQFF.

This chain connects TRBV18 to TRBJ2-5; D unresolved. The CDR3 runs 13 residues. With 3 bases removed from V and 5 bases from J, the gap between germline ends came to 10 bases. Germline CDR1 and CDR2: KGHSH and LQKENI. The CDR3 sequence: CASSPSSLETQYF. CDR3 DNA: TGTGCCAGCTCACCTAGTTCTTTGGAGACCCAGTACTTC.